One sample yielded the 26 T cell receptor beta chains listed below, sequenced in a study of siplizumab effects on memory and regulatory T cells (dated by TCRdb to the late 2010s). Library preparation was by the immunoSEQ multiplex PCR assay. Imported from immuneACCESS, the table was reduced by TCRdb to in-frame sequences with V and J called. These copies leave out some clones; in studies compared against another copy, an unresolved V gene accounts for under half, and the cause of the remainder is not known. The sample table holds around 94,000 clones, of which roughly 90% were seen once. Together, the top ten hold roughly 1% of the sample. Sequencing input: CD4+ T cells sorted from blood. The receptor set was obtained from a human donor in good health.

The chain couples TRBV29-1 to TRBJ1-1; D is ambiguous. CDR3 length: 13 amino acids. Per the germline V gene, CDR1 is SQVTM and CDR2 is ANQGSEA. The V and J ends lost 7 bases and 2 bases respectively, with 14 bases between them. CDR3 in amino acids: CSGAMDLNTEAFF. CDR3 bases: TGCAGCGGTGCCATGGATCTTAACACTGAAGCTTTCTTT.

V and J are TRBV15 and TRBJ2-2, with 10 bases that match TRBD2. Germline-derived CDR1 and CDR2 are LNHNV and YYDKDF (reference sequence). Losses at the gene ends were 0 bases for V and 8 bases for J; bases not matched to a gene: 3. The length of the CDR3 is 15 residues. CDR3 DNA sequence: TGTGCCACCAGCAGAGAACTAGCGGGACTAGGGGAGCTGTTTTTT. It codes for CATSRELAGLGELFF.

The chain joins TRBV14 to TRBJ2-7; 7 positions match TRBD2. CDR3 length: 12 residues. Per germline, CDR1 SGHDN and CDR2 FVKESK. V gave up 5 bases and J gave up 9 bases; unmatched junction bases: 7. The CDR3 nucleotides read TGTGCCAGCAGCTTTAGCGCGGGGGTGCAGTACTTC. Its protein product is CASSFSAGVQYF. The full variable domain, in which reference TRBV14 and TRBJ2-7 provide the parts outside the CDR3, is EAGVTQFPSHSVIEKGQTVTLRCDPISGHDNLYWYRRVMGKEIKFLLHFVKESKQDESGMPNNRFLAERTGGTYSTLKVQPAELEDSGVYFCASSFSAGVQYFGPGTRLTVT.

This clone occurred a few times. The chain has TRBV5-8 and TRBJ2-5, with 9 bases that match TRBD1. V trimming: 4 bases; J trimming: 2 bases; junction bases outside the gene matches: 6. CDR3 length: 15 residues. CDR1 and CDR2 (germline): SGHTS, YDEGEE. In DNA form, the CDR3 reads TGTGCCAGCAGCATCGGGACAGGGAGACAAGAGACCCAGTACTTC. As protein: CASSIGTGRQETQYF.

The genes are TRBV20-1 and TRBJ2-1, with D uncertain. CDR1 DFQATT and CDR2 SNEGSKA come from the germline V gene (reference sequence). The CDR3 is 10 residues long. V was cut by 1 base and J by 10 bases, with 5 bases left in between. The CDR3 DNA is TGCAGTGCTAGAGTGGGAGAGCAGTTCTTC. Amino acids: CSARVGEQFF.

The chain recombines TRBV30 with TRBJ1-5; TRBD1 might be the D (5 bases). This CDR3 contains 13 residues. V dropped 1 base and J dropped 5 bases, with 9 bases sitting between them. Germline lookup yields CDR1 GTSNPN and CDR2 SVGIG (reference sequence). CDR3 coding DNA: TGTGCCTGGAGTGCATCACAGGATCAGCCCCAGCATTTT. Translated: CAWSASQDQPQHF.

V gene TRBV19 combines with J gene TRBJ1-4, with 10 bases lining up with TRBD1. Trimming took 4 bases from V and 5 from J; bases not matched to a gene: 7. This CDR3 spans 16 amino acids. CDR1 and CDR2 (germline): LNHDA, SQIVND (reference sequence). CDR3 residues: CASSKGRTGGNEKLFF. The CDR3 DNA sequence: TGTGCCAGTAGTAAAGGGAGGACAGGGGGAAATGAAAAACTGTTTTTT.

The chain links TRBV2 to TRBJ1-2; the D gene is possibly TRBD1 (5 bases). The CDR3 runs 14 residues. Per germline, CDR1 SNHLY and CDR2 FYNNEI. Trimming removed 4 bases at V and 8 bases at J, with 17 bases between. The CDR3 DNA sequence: TGTGCCAGCAGTGGAACCGGGACGCTGGAGGGCTACACCTTC. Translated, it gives CASSGTGTLEGYTF.

CDR3 in amino acids: CASSYRPGASGNTIYF. In nucleotides, the CDR3 is TGTGCCAGCAGTTACCGACCCGGGGCCTCTGGAAACACCATATATTTT. The chain uses TRBV6-8 and TRBJ1-3; D is possibly TRBD1 (5 bases). The V end was cut by 2 bases, the J end by 0 bases, with 11 bases between. Germline CDR1 reads MNHGY; CDR2 reads SAAAGT. The CDR3 covers 16 residues.

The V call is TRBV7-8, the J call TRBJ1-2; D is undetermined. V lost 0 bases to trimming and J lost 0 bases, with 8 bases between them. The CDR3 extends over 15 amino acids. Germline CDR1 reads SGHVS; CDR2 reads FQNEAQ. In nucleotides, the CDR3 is TGTGCCAGCAGCTTAGCGCGCGAAGCTAACTATGGCTACACCTTC. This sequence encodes CASSLAREANYGYTF.

CDR3 bases: TGTGCCAGCTCACCCATAACGACAGGGGATCGGGACTACGAGCAGTACTTC. Residues: CASSPITTGDRDYEQYF. The V gene is TRBV18, the J gene TRBJ2-7; 8 bases match TRBD1. Trimming removed 3 bases from V and 3 bases from J; junction bases left unmatched: 13. This CDR3 has 17 amino acids. In germline, CDR1 is KGHSH, CDR2 LQKENI.

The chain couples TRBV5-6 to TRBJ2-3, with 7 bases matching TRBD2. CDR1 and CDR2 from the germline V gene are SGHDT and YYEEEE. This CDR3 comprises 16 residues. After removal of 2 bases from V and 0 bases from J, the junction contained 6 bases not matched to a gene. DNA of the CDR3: TGTGCCAGCAGCTTCCGTTCAGCGGGGAGCACAGATACGCAGTATTTT. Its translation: CASSFRSAGSTDTQYF.

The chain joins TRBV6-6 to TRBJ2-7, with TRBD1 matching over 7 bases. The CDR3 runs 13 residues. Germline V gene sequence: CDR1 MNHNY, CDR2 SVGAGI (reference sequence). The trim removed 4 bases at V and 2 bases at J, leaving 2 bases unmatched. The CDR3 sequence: CASSFGTAYEQYF. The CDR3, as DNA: TGTGCCAGCAGTTTCGGGACAGCCTACGAGCAGTACTTC.

CDR3 protein: CASRFQGAQVETQYF. In DNA, the CDR3 is TGTGCCAGCAGATTCCAGGGGGCGCAGGTGGAGACCCAGTACTTC. The rearrangement links TRBV7-3 to TRBJ2-5; 8 bases fit TRBD1. Germline-derived CDR1 and CDR2 are SGHTA and FQGTGA. The CDR3 is made up of 15 amino acids. J was trimmed by 5 bases and V by 6 bases; bases with no gene match: 11.

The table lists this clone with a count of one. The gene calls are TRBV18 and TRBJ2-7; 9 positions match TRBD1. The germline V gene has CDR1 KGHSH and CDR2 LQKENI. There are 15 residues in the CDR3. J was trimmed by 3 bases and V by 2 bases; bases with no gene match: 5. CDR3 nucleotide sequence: TGTGCCAGCTCACCATCGGGACAGGGCTTCTACGAGCAGTACTTC. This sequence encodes CASSPSGQGFYEQYF.

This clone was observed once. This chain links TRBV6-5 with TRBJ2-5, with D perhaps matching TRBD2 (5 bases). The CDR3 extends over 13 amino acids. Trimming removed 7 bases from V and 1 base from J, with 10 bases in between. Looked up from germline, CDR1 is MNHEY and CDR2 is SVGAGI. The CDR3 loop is CASMSGSQETQYF. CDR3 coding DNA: TGTGCCAGCATGTCGGGGTCCCAAGAGACCCAGTACTTC.

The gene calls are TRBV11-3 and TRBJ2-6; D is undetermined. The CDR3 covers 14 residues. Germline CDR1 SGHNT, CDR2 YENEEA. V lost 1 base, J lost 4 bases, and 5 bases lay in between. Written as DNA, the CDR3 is TGTGCCAGCAGCTTAGTTCTGGGGGCCAACGTCCTGACTTTC. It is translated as CASSLVLGANVLTF.

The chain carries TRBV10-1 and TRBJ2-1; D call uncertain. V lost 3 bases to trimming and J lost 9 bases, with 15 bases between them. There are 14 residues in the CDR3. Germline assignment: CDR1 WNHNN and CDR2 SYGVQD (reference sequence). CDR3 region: CASSDVLGESEQFF. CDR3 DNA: TGCGCCAGCAGTGACGTCCTAGGCGAGAGTGAGCAGTTCTTC.

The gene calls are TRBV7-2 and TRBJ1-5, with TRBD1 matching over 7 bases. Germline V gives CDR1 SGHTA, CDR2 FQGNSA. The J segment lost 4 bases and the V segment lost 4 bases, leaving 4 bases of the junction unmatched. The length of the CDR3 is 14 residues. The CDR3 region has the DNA TGTGCCAGCAGCTCGAACAGGGGTAATCAGCCCCAGCATTTT. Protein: CASSSNRGNQPQHF.

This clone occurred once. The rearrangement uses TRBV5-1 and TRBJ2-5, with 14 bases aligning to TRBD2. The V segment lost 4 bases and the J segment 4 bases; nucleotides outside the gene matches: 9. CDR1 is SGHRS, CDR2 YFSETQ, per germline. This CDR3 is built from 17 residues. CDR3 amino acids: CASSQGTSGSTGETQYF. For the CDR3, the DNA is TGCGCCAGCAGCCAGGGGACTAGCGGGAGTACAGGAGAGACCCAGTACTTC. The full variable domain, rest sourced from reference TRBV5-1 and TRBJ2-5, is KAGVTQTPRYLIKTRGQQVTLSCSPISGHRSVSWYQQTPGQGLQFLFEYFSETQRNKGNFPGRFSGRQFSNSRSEMNVSTLELGDSALYLCASSQGTSGSTGETQYFGPGTRLLVL.

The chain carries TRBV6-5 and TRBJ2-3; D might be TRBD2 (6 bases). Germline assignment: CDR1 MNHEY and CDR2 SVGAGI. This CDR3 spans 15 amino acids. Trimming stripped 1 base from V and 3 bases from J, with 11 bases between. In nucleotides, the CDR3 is TGTGCCAGCAGTTACTTAGGCGGGGATACAGATACGCAGTATTTT. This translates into CASSYLGGDTDTQYF.

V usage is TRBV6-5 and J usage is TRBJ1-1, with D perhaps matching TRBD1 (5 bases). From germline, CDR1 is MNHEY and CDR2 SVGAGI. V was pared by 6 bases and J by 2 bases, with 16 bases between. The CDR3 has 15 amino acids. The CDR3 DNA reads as TGTGCCAGCAGGGAGGGGTCTTTACTTAACACTGAAGCTTTCTTT. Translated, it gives CASREGSLLNTEAFF.

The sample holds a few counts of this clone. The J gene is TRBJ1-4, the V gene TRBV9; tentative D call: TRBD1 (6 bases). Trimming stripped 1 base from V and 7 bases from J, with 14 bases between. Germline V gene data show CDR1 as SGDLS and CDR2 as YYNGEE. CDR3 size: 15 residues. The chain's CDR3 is CASSVLGHRSEKLFF. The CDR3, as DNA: TGTGCCAGCAGCGTATTGGGACACCGGTCTGAAAAACTGTTTTTT.

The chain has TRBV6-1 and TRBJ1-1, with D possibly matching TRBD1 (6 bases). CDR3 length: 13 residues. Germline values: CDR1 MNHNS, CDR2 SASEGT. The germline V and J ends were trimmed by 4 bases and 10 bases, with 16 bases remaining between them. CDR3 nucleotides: TGTGCCAGCAGTGCTGGGGGGCAAGAGACAGCTTTCTTT. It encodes CASSAGGQETAFF.

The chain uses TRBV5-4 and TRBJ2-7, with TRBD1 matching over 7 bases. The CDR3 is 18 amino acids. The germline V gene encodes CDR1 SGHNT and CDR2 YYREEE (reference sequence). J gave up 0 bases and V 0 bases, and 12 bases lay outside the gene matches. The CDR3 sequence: CASSLAYSGTVSSYEQYF. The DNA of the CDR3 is TGTGCCAGCAGCTTGGCTTATTCCGGGACAGTGAGCTCCTACGAGCAGTACTTC.

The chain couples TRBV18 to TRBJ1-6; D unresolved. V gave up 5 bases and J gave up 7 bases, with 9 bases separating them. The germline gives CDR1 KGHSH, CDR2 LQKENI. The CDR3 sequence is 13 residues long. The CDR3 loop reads CASSSGTNSPLHF. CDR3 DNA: TGTGCCAGCTCATCCGGAACCAATTCACCCCTCCACTTT.